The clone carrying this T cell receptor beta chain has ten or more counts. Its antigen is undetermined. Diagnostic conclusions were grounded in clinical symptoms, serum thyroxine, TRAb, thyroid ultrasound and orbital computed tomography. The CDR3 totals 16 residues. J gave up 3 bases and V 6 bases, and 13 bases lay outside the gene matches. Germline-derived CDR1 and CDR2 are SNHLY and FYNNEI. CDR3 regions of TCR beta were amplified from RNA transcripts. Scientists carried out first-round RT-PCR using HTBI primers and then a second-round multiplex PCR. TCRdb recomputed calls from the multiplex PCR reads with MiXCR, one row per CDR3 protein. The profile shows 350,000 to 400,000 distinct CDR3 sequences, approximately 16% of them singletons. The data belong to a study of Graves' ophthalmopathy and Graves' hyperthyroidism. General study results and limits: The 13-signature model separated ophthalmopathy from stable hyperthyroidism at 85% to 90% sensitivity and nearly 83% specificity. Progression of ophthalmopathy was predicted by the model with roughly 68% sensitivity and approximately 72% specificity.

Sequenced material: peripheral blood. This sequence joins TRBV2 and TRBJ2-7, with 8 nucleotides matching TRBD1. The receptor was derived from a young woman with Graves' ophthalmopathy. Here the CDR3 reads CASRGGQAFLLYEQYF. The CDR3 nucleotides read TGTGCCAGCAGGGGGGGACAGGCCTTCCTTCTCTACGAGCAGTACTTC.